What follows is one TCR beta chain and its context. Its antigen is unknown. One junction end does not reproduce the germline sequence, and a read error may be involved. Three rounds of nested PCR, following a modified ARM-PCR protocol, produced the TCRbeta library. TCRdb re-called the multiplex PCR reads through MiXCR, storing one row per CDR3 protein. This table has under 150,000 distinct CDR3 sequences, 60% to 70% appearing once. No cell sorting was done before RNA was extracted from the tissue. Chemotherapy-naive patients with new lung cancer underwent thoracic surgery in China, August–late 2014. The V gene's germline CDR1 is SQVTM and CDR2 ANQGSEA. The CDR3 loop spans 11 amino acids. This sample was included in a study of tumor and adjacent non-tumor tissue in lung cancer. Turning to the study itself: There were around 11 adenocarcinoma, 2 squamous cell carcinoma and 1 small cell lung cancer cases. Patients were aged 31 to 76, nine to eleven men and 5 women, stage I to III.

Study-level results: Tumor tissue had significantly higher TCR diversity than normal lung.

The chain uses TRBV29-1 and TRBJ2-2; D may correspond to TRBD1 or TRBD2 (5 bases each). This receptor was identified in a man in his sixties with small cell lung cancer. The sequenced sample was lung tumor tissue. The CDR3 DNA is TGTAGCGTCAAGGGGACCGGGGAGCTGTTTTTT. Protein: CSVKGTGELFF.